This TCR beta chain appears in the sequencing data of a study of blood T cell repertoires in COVID-19. Clones were read by immunoSEQ multiplex PCR, and TCRdb kept only the in-frame ones, dropping some. Of about 110,000 clones listed, around nine tenths are singletons. Trimming removed 9 bases from V and 1 base from J, with 13 bases in between. The CDR3 has 13 amino acids. Per the germline V gene, CDR1 is SGHRS and CDR2 is YFSETQ. The sequenced material came from peripheral blood. This sequence joins TRBV5-1 and TRBJ1-1; possibly TRBD1 for D (6 bases). The clonotype comes from a woman in her 30s with acute or convalescent COVID-19. The CDR3, as DNA: TGCGCCACCCGGGACACAGGGAACACTGAAGCTTTCTTT. It is translated as CATRDTGNTEAFF.